The 14 T cell receptor beta chains reported below all come from one sample, sequenced in a study of T cell responses to AZD1222 COVID-19 vaccine. Assay: immunoSEQ multiplex PCR; the TCRdb copy retains only in-frame clones and omits some. Here the sample spans around 89,000 clones, roughly 91% being singletons. The sample was peripheral blood, taken on day 0 of AZD1222 vaccination. The receptors stem from an adult in good health.

V is TRBV7-3 and J is TRBJ2-2, with 10 bases aligning to TRBD1. The CDR3 sequence is 16 residues long. The trim removed 5 bases at V and 6 bases at J, leaving 9 bases unmatched. The germline V gene has CDR1 SGHTA and CDR2 FQGTGA. The CDR3 nucleotides read TGTGCCAGCAGCCAACCGACAGGGGGCCGTGCCGGGGAGCTGTTTTTT. This encodes CASSQPTGGRAGELFF.

This chain uses TRBV6-5 with TRBJ2-3, with 8 bases that match TRBD1. Trimming removed 5 bases from V and 6 bases from J; junction bases left unmatched: 10. The CDR3 contains 15 residues. Germline CDR1 MNHEY, CDR2 SVGAGI. Written as DNA, the CDR3 is TGTGCCAGCAGTCCGACAGGGGATTCGAGCGATACGCAGTATTTT. Protein product: CASSPTGDSSDTQYF.

The chain is built from TRBV7-9 and TRBJ1-6; 9 bases map to TRBD1. After removal of 5 bases from V and 8 bases from J, the junction contained 4 bases not matched to a gene. Germline V gene data show CDR1 as SEHNR and CDR2 as FQNEAQ (reference sequence). The CDR3 extends over 14 amino acids. This chain's CDR3 is CASSATGGHSPLHF. The CDR3 DNA reads as TGTGCCAGCAGCGCCACAGGGGGCCATTCACCCCTCCACTTT.

The rearrangement joins TRBV7-3 to TRBJ1-3; possibly TRBD1 for D (5 bases). V was clipped by 4 bases and J by 3 bases, with 10 bases between them. This CDR3 has 14 amino acids. The germline gives CDR1 SGHTA, CDR2 FQGTGA. CDR3 sequence reads: CASSWGEFGNTIYF. The CDR3 bases are TGTGCCAGCAGCTGGGGCGAGTTTGGAAACACCATATATTTT.

This clone was found once. The J gene is TRBJ2-7, the V gene TRBV6-4; 7 bases map to TRBD1. There are 14 residues in the CDR3. The V and J ends lost 6 bases and 0 bases, in that order; junction bases with no gene match: 5. Germline assignment: CDR1 MRHNA and CDR2 SNTAGT. CDR3 nucleotides: TGTGCCAGCAGCGCCCGGGACAGCTCCTACGAGCAGTACTTC. Its protein product is CASSARDSSYEQYF.

The chain uses TRBV5-8 and TRBJ1-2; no clear D. Trimming shortened V by 4 bases and J by 8 bases, and 18 bases separated the two germline ends. The CDR3 covers 14 residues. The germline V gene encodes CDR1 SGHTS and CDR2 YDEGEE. The CDR3 here is CASSRRLLTTGYTF. The CDR3 region has the DNA TGTGCCAGCAGCCGACGACTGCTTACTACGGGCTACACCTTC.

The genes are TRBV5-4 and TRBJ2-1; D not certain. Germline values: CDR1 SGHNT, CDR2 YYREEE (reference sequence). V was shortened by 2 bases and J by 0 bases, with 9 bases between the two germline ends. This CDR3 has 15 residues. The CDR3 DNA follows: TGTGCCAGCAGCTTTCCTCCAAGCTCCTACAATGAGCAGTTCTTC. This encodes CASSFPPSSYNEQFF.

The chain combines TRBV6-2 or TRBV6-3 with TRBJ1-2; D uncertain. Trimming took 5 bases from V and 4 from J, leaving 8 bases between them. Germline assignment: CDR1 MNHEY and CDR2 SVGEGT. This CDR3 is 12 amino acids long. CDR3 DNA sequence: TGTGCCAGCAGTCCCGACTCCTATGGCTACACCTTC. Translating gives CASSPDSYGYTF.

This chain connects TRBV30 to TRBJ1-4; 8 bases are a match to TRBD1. The germline gives CDR1 GTSNPN, CDR2 SVGIG (reference sequence). This CDR3 contains 14 residues. V trimming: 2 bases; J trimming: 8 bases; junction bases outside the gene matches: 7. CDR3 sequence (DNA): TGTGCCTGGAGTAGAGGACAGGGAACCGAAAAACTGTTTTTT. Translating gives CAWSRGQGTEKLFF.

The chain joins TRBV3-1 (or the pseudogene TRBV3-2) to TRBJ2-3; TRBD2 aligns across 8 bases. Per germline, CDR1 LGHDT and CDR2 YNNKEL (reference sequence). The length of the CDR3 is 16 residues. V lost 4 bases, J lost 1 base, and 7 bases stayed unmatched. CDR3 region: CASSPQIGGGTDTQYF. The CDR3 bases are TGTGCCAGCAGCCCCCAGATCGGGGGGGGCACAGATACGCAGTATTTT.

The rearrangement joins TRBV6-5 to TRBJ2-7; tentative D call: TRBD1 (5 bases). CDR1 and CDR2 from the germline V gene are MNHEY and SVGAGI. CDR3 length: 13 residues. V lost 6 bases, J lost 2 bases, and 11 bases lay in between. In DNA form, the CDR3 reads TGTGCCAGCAGATCCCGGACAACCTACGAGCAGTACTTC. It translates to CASRSRTTYEQYF.

This chain uses TRBV5-4 with TRBJ2-3, with D tentatively TRBD1 or TRBD2 (5 bases each). This CDR3 has 14 residues. V dropped 1 base and J dropped 4 bases, with 10 bases sitting between them. The V gene's germline CDR1 is SGHNT and CDR2 YYREEE (reference sequence). In DNA, the CDR3 is TGTGCCAGCAGCTTGTGGGACCGGGCAGATACGCAGTATTTT. This codes for CASSLWDRADTQYF.

J is TRBJ1-1 and V is TRBV6-5; 7 bases line up with TRBD1. V lost 7 bases and J lost 0; bases outside the gene matches: 8. This CDR3 spans 15 amino acids. Germline CDR1 reads MNHEY; CDR2 reads SVGAGI. CDR3 sequence (DNA): TGTGCCAGCAAGGCAGGGGGTGGGATGAACACTGAAGCTTTCTTT. It translates to CASKAGGGMNTEAFF.

This clone is a singleton in its sample. The chain employs TRBV4-1 and TRBJ1-2; D is undetermined. V was cut by 3 bases and J by 8 bases, with 10 bases left in between. Germline V gene lookup returns CDR1 MGHRA and CDR2 YSYEKL. The length of the CDR3 is 12 residues. CDR3 DNA: TGCGCCAGCAGCCATCATAGGGCCGGCTACACCTTC. Translating gives CASSHHRAGYTF.